This is a list of T cell receptor beta chains from one sample in a study of graft-versus-host responses after intestinal transplantation. Some clones are missing from TCRdb's copy, which holds only in-frame ones; the method was immunoSEQ multiplex PCR. Seen here are about 100,000 clones, over 80% observed once, and the top ten hold under 6.5%. What these receptors recognize is not known. The sample consisted of unstimulated CD8+ T cells sorted from spleen or lymph node cells, taken before intestinal transplant. Receptors were obtained from a human donor who received an intestinal transplant. The CDR3 runs from the conserved cysteine through the conserved F or W. The D gene is left open where the match is weak. Not every row has a clone size; where given, it reads once, few, many or a size class.

d_gene	v_gene	abundance	j_gene	CDR3aa
TRBD2	TRBV5-4	NA	TRBJ2-1	CASSLGYRTSGANEQFF
TRBD1	TRBV6-6	once	TRBJ1-1	CASSYSKTGSSWKAFF
NA	TRBV9	NA	TRBJ1-1	CASSVGRNTEAFF
NA	TRBV30	NA	TRBJ2-7	CAWSRGSAPYEQYF
TRBD1	TRBV7-9	NA	TRBJ1-4	CASSPRGGFQTNEKLFF
TRBD1	TRBV6-5	NA	TRBJ1-4	CASLPGQGREKLFF
NA	TRBV10-3	NA	TRBJ1-5	CAISELGTQPQHF
NA	TRBV6-1	NA	TRBJ2-2	CATKLGTGELFF
NA	TRBV5-1	NA	TRBJ2-5	CASRPFEVQETQYF
NA	TRBV7-3	NA	TRBJ1-3	CASSLPGNTIYF
TRBD1	TRBV28	NA	TRBJ1-6	CASDETGTGLITLHF
TRBD1	TRBV5-6	once	TRBJ2-7	CASSFTWRGQGSLEQYF
NA	TRBV5-4	NA	TRBJ1-2	CASSPTGYGYTF
NA	TRBV27	NA	TRBJ1-5	CASSGAGSNQPQHF
TRBD2	TRBV7-6	NA	TRBJ2-1	CASSLGGGGNEQFF
NA	TRBV4-1	NA	TRBJ2-5	CASSRKETQYF
NA	TRBV14	NA	TRBJ1-2	CASSQVGTDGYTF
NA	TRBV6-6	NA	TRBJ2-1	CASSGDYNEQFF
TRBD2	TRBV7-6	NA	TRBJ2-7	CASSSPTAGWSVVEQYF
NA	TRBV7-9	NA	TRBJ1-2	CASSSPTGLPPYGYTF
NA	TRBV9	NA	TRBJ1-4	CASSVGTYRRGEKLFF
NA	TRBV6-5	NA	TRBJ1-2	CASSYSTRVYGYTF
NA	TRBV6-5	NA	TRBJ2-1	CASMGLSSYNEQFF
NA	TRBV4-1	NA	TRBJ1-6	CASSQRGSNSPLHF
NA	TRBV13	NA	TRBJ1-1	CASSSPWGMNTEAFF
TRBD2	TRBV7-9	NA	TRBJ2-3	CASSLRESPTDTQYF
NA	TRBV7-6	NA	TRBJ2-7	CASSSLTGGYEQYF
TRBD2	TRBV13	NA	TRBJ2-2	CASSSTSPLPGSSGRAGELFF
TRBD1	TRBV27	few	TRBJ1-2	CASSDGTDEKQYGYTF
NA	TRBV5-6	NA	TRBJ1-1	CASSPVGDTEAFF
TRBD1	TRBV13	NA	TRBJ1-1	CASSLDRDTEAFF
NA	TRBV6-6	NA	TRBJ1-1	CASGPWAAGAKTEAFF
NA	TRBV6-6	once	TRBJ1-1	CASSYGETEAFF
TRBD2	TRBV4-1	NA	TRBJ2-7	CASSQGSLAGGSYEQYF
NA	TRBV5-6	once	TRBJ2-7	CASSFPGNREQYF
NA	TRBV7-7	NA	TRBJ2-3	CASSSGGFADTQYF
TRBD2	TRBV7-9	NA	TRBJ2-5	CASSLGPTTSGGAAQYF
TRBD1	TRBV7-9	NA	TRBJ1-4	CASSLVEQGANEKLFF
NA	TRBV7-6	NA	TRBJ1-2	CASSLERGEPPYGYTF
TRBD1	TRBV28	NA	TRBJ2-5	CATGGPKKTQYF
NA	TRBV6-5	NA	TRBJ1-6	CASSYRGVGSPLHF
NA	TRBV27	NA	TRBJ2-7	CASRKGGSYEQYF
TRBD1	TRBV7-9	few	TRBJ1-4	CASSPTGTVNEKLFF
NA	TRBV5-1	NA	TRBJ1-4	CASSFFLGMKPTNEKLFF
NA	TRBV4-1	NA	TRBJ1-4	CASSQAAGIWEKLFF
NA	TRBV28	NA	TRBJ1-2	CASSLFPLPPYGYTF
NA	TRBV5-4	NA	TRBJ2-1	CASSSLGQQFF
TRBD2	TRBV10-2	NA	TRBJ2-3	CASSGTSGLTDTQYF
TRBD2	TRBV5-1	NA	TRBJ2-1	CASMPTGLGLVDEQFF
NA	TRBV9	NA	TRBJ1-4	CASSPPFGGQVEKLFF
NA	TRBV6-1	NA	TRBJ2-3	CASSEFPGETDTQYF
TRBD1	TRBV6-5	NA	TRBJ1-5	CASSADRAQPQHF
TRBD2	TRBV9	NA	TRBJ2-7	CASSVGGRDDEEQYF